A single sample is the source of the 25 T cell receptor beta chains below, sequenced in a study of cytomegalovirus exposure and HLA in healthy donors. Vbeta (60) and Jbeta (13) primers were used in the PCR. The method was immunoSEQ multiplex PCR; TCRdb's version includes in-frame clones alone and lacks a portion of them. Across roughly 45,000 clones, the top ten clones capture more than 1.5% of the sample. Sequenced sample: PBMCs. All receptors derive from a woman in her twenties or thirties in good health and CMV-seronegative.

V is TRBV7-2 and J is TRBJ2-7; D is perhaps TRBD2 (5 bases). The CDR3 runs to 18 residues. Germline assignment: CDR1 SGHTA and CDR2 FQGNSA. Trimming took 4 bases from V and 0 from J, leaving 22 bases between them. CDR3 sequence: CASSSLVGLGGLSYEQYF. CDR3 in DNA: TGTGCCAGCAGCTCCTTAGTAGGGCTCGGCGGGCTCTCCTACGAGCAGTACTTC. Variable domain in full (rest from reference TRBV7-2 and TRBJ2-7): GAGVSQSPSNKVTEKGKDVELRCDPISGHTALYWYRQSLGQGLEFLIYFQGNSAPDKSGLPSDRFSAERTGGSVSTLTIQRTQQEDSAVYLCASSSLVGLGGLSYEQYFGPGTRLTVT.

The V call is TRBV5-5, the J call TRBJ2-5, with D hard to call. The CDR3 length is 12 residues. Germline CDR1 is SGHKS and CDR2 is YYEKEE (reference sequence). V lost 4 bases and J lost 1, with 5 bases in between. This chain's CDR3 is CASSLLQETQYF. The DNA for the CDR3 is TGTGCCAGCAGCCTCCTCCAAGAGACCCAGTACTTC.

The rearrangement uses TRBV15 and TRBJ1-4; unclear D gene. The length of the CDR3 is 13 residues. Germline CDR1 and CDR2: LNHNV and YYDKDF (reference sequence). V lost 3 bases and J 7 bases, leaving 9 bases between the germline ends. CDR3 amino acids: CATSRRGGEKLFF. DNA of the CDR3: TGTGCCACCAGCAGGCGTGGCGGTGAAAAACTGTTTTTT.

The chain joins TRBV6-5 to TRBJ2-2; D might be TRBD2 (6 bases). The CDR3 covers 15 residues. CDR1 and CDR2 (germline): MNHEY, SVGAGI. V was clipped by 6 bases and J by 6 bases, with 17 bases between them. In DNA, the CDR3 is TGTGCCAGCAGCCGCGACCGGTCGGGGGCCGGGGAGCTGTTTTTT. Protein product: CASSRDRSGAGELFF.

The J gene is TRBJ1-5, the V gene TRBV5-1, with TRBD1 matching 9 bases. The CDR3 covers 17 residues. Trimming cost V 4 bases and J 3 bases; bases outside gene matches: 11. Germline CDR1 reads SGHRS; CDR2 reads YFSETQ. CDR3 sequence: CASSNVPTGGTNQPQHF. The CDR3 DNA follows: TGCGCCAGCAGCAATGTTCCGACAGGGGGTACCAATCAGCCCCAGCATTTT.

V usage is TRBV28 and J usage is TRBJ1-3, with D possibly being TRBD1 (6 bases). This CDR3 has 15 amino acids. Looked up from germline, CDR1 is MDHEN and CDR2 is SYDVKM. With 2 bases removed from V and 2 bases from J, the gap between germline ends came to 10 bases. The CDR3 region has the DNA TGTGCCAGCAGTTTAAACGGGGACACTGGAAACACCATATATTTT. This sequence encodes CASSLNGDTGNTIYF.

The chain employs TRBV6-6 and TRBJ1-2; D is uncertain. Looked up from germline, CDR1 is MNHNY and CDR2 is SVGAGI (reference sequence). V gave up 2 bases and J gave up 5 bases, with 9 bases separating them. The CDR3 is 13 residues long. The CDR3 region is CASSYLSTYGYTF. The CDR3 nucleotides read TGTGCCAGCAGTTACCTTAGTACGTATGGCTACACCTTC.

This chain uses TRBV4-1 with TRBJ2-3; D possibly corresponds to TRBD2 (5 bases). Trimming stripped 0 bases from V and 6 bases from J, with 19 bases between. Germline CDR1 and CDR2: MGHRA and YSYEKL. The CDR3 loop spans 17 amino acids. The DNA for the CDR3 is TGCGCCAGCAGCCAAGATCGGTTCACTAGAAGAGCCGATACGCAGTATTTT. Its protein product is CASSQDRFTRRADTQYF.

The J gene is TRBJ2-7, the V gene TRBV28; TRBD1 is a possible D gene (6 bases). The germline CDR1 and CDR2 sequences are MDHEN and SYDVKM. The V end was cut by 6 bases, the J end by 2 bases, with 20 bases between. This CDR3 is 16 amino acids long. The CDR3 spells CASRQQGGPTPYEQYF. The CDR3 DNA follows: TGTGCCAGCAGGCAACAAGGGGGTCCCACCCCCTACGAGCAGTACTTC.

The V and J genes are TRBV11-1 and TRBJ2-3; weak D call: TRBD1 (5 bases). The germline V gene has CDR1 SGHAT and CDR2 FQDESV (reference sequence). The CDR3 totals 14 residues. Trimming removed 5 bases from V and 1 base from J, with 10 bases in between. DNA of the CDR3: TGTGCCAGCAGCATAGGGGCAGGCACAGATACGCAGTATTTT. This gives the protein CASSIGAGTDTQYF.

V usage is TRBV4-3 and J usage is TRBJ2-5; TRBD2 matches at 10 bases. Germline V gene data show CDR1 as LGHNA and CDR2 as YSLEER. This CDR3 comprises 16 residues. Trimming took 0 bases from V and 7 from J; bases not matched to a gene: 8. The CDR3 reads CASSQDTSGRARTQYF. The DNA for the CDR3 is TGCGCCAGCAGCCAAGATACCAGCGGGAGGGCCCGGACCCAGTACTTC.

The rearrangement links TRBV5-1 to TRBJ1-1, with 9 bases that match TRBD1. Germline V gene data show CDR1 as SGHRS and CDR2 as YFSETQ. V lost 4 bases and J lost 0; bases outside the gene matches: 7. The CDR3 contains 16 residues. CDR3 residues: CASSIGDRGMNTEAFF. The CDR3 region has the DNA TGCGCCAGCAGCATCGGAGACAGGGGGATGAACACTGAAGCTTTCTTT. Filled out from reference TRBV5-1 and TRBJ1-1, the complete variable domain reads KAGVTQTPRYLIKTRGQQVTLSCSPISGHRSVSWYQQTPGQGLQFLFEYFSETQRNKGNFPGRFSGRQFSNSRSEMNVSTLELGDSALYLCASSIGDRGMNTEAFFGQGTRLTVV.

This sequence joins TRBV5-1 and TRBJ2-7; 11 nucleotides line up with TRBD2. V gave up 4 bases and J gave up 0 bases; unmatched junction bases: 9. The CDR3 is 17 amino acids. CDR1 SGHRS and CDR2 YFSETQ come from the germline V gene. The CDR3 protein is CASSLSMTSGTSYEQYF. CDR3 DNA sequence: TGCGCCAGCAGCCTATCAATGACTAGCGGGACCTCCTACGAGCAGTACTTC.

The genes are TRBV6-1 and TRBJ2-3; maybe TRBD1 (6 bases). V lost 10 bases and J 3 bases, leaving 14 bases between the germline ends. The CDR3 totals 13 residues. CDR1 and CDR2 from the germline V gene are MNHNS and SASEGT. The CDR3: CATQTGGTDTQYF. In DNA, the CDR3 is TGTGCCACCCAGACAGGTGGAACAGATACGCAGTATTTT.

This chain connects TRBV6-5 to TRBJ1-2; unclear D gene. This CDR3 has 13 residues. Trimming pared 5 bases from V and 4 bases from J, leaving 11 bases between. The germline V gene encodes CDR1 MNHEY and CDR2 SVGAGI. The CDR3 is CASSKTESYGYTF. The CDR3, as DNA: TGTGCCAGCAGTAAGACGGAGTCCTATGGCTACACCTTC.

V usage is TRBV7-2 and J usage is TRBJ2-1; 11 bases are shared with TRBD2. This CDR3 has 15 amino acids. Germline CDR1 SGHTA, CDR2 FQGNSA. The junction had 6 bases not matched to a gene; V was cut back by 7 bases and J by 4 bases. The CDR3, as DNA: TGTGCCAGCACCCCCGGACTAGCGGGTTACAATGAGCAGTTCTTC. Encoded protein: CASTPGLAGYNEQFF.

The J gene is TRBJ2-7, the V gene TRBV7-9; weak D call: TRBD1 (5 bases). This CDR3 has 17 amino acids. Germline CDR1 reads SEHNR; CDR2 reads FQNEAQ (reference sequence). The V end lost 3 bases, the J end lost 0 bases, and 18 bases lay between the germline ends. CDR3 nucleotides: TGTGCCAGCAGCTTCTCCTACAGGCCTCAAAGCTCCTACGAGCAGTACTTC. It codes for CASSFSYRPQSSYEQYF.

The chain combines TRBV5-1 with TRBJ1-1, with D maybe TRBD1 (5 bases). Per germline, CDR1 SGHRS and CDR2 YFSETQ. V was trimmed by 7 bases and J by 5 bases, leaving 18 bases between them. The CDR3 totals 14 residues. The CDR3, as DNA: TGCGCCAGCGGGCAGGGATCCTCCGGAACTGAAGCTTTCTTT. Its translation is CASGQGSSGTEAFF.

This sequence joins TRBV27 and TRBJ1-1, with TRBD1 matching over 9 bases. Germline CDR1 is MNHEY and CDR2 is SMNVEV (reference sequence). The CDR3 has 14 residues. Trimming cost V 6 bases and J 5 bases; bases outside gene matches: 7. In DNA form, the CDR3 reads TGTGCCAGCAGGCCTAACAGGGGGCAGACTGAAGCTTTCTTT. Protein sequence: CASRPNRGQTEAFF.

The chain carries TRBV6-6 and TRBJ1-5, with 7 bases lining up with TRBD1. Germline V gene sequence: CDR1 MNHNY, CDR2 SVGAGI (reference sequence). The CDR3 consists of 15 residues. The trim removed 2 bases at V and 1 base at J, leaving 2 bases unmatched. The CDR3 here is CASSYGRGSNQPQHF. The CDR3 bases are TGTGCCAGCAGTTACGGCAGGGGGAGCAATCAGCCCCAGCATTTT.

The rearrangement uses TRBV19 and TRBJ2-4; perhaps TRBD1 as D (7 bases). The CDR3 runs to 14 residues. The V end was cut by 6 bases, the J end by 8 bases, with 17 bases between. Germline V CDR1 and CDR2: LNHDA, SQIVND (reference sequence). The CDR3 here is CASSRAGQGDIQYF. In nucleotides, the CDR3 is TGTGCCAGTAGCCGCGCGGGGCAGGGGGACATTCAGTACTTC.

The CDR3 loop reads CASSYRVPGRRDGYTF. For the CDR3, the DNA is TGTGCCAGCAGTTACAGGGTCCCTGGACGGAGGGATGGCTACACCTTC. This rearrangement joins TRBV6-5 to TRBJ1-2; D is uncertain. This CDR3 is 16 amino acids long. Germline V lookup: CDR1 MNHEY, CDR2 SVGAGI. V was clipped by 2 bases and J by 6 bases, with 19 bases between them.

The rearrangement joins TRBV6-6 to TRBJ1-2, with 7 nucleotides matching TRBD1. V lost 5 bases to trimming and J lost 6 bases; unmatched junction nucleotides: 12. The germline gives CDR1 MNHNY, CDR2 SVGAGI (reference sequence). The CDR3 length is 15 residues. The CDR3 sequence: CASSDQSKGADGYTF. The CDR3 DNA reads TGTGCCAGCAGTGACCAATCCAAGGGGGCGGATGGCTACACCTTC.

V and J are TRBV19 and TRBJ1-4, with unresolved D. The CDR3 runs 14 residues. Germline values: CDR1 LNHDA, CDR2 SQIVND (reference sequence). The germline V and J ends were trimmed by 3 bases and 3 bases, with 8 bases remaining between them. CDR3: CASSIQASNEKLFF. The CDR3 DNA reads as TGTGCCAGTAGTATCCAGGCTTCTAATGAAAAACTGTTTTTT.

The chain links TRBV6-5 to TRBJ1-1; possibly TRBD1 for D (5 bases). V lost 0 bases, J lost 6 bases, and 14 bases lay in between. This CDR3 comprises 15 residues. Germline CDR1 reads MNHEY; CDR2 reads SVGAGI. CDR3 sequence reads: CASSYSKGEWAEAFF. The CDR3 nucleotides are TGTGCCAGCAGTTACTCGAAAGGGGAATGGGCTGAAGCTTTCTTT.